Each of the 7 T cell receptor beta chains below was sequenced from the same sample in a study of cytomegalovirus exposure and HLA in healthy donors (dated by TCRdb to 2015 to 2018). To prepare the library, the immunoSEQ multiplex PCR assay was applied. A mixture of 60 forward primers for TCR Vbeta segments and 13 reverse primers for TCR Jbeta segments was used in the multiplex PCR. TCRdb stores this immuneACCESS table with in-frame sequences only. Part of the clones is absent; in the studies checked, under half of the shortfall reflects unresolved V genes, and no reason is known for the rest. For this sample the table gives approximately 120,000 clones, of which about 69% were detected only once. Of the sample, less than 4% falls within the top ten clones. Sequencing was carried out using PBMCs. The origin of the receptors is a man aged 25-45 years in good health and CMV-seronegative.

The chain links TRBV28 to TRBJ2-1, with 11 bases lining up with TRBD2. This CDR3 has 17 amino acids. Germline V gives CDR1 MDHEN, CDR2 SYDVKM. V lost 1 base, J lost 0 bases, and 2 bases stayed unmatched. The CDR3 nucleotides read TGTGCCAGCAGTTTATATACTAGCGGGAGCTCCTACAATGAGCAGTTCTTC. Translated, it gives CASSLYTSGSSYNEQFF. The entire variable domain, with the rest obtained from reference TRBV28 and TRBJ2-1, is as follows: DVKVTQSSRYLVKRTGEKVFLECVQDMDHENMFWYRQDPGLGLRLIYFSYDVKMKEKGDIPEGYSVSREKKERFSLILESASTNQTSMYLCASSLYTSGSSYNEQFFGPGTRLTVL.

V and J are TRBV6-5 and TRBJ2-6; D remains ambiguous. V lost 6 bases to trimming and J lost 1 base, with 7 bases between them. Germline V CDR1 and CDR2: MNHEY, SVGAGI. The CDR3 consists of 14 residues. The CDR3 bases are TGTGCCAGCAGCCGAGATTCTGGGGCCAACGTCCTGACTTTC. Its protein product is CASSRDSGANVLTF.

This clone was counted once. J is TRBJ2-2 and V is TRBV14, with D perhaps TRBD2 (6 bases). CDR3 length: 17 residues. V lost 3 bases and J lost 4, with 18 bases in between. Looked up from germline, CDR1 is SGHDN and CDR2 is FVKESK. In nucleotides, the CDR3 is TGTGCCAGCAGCCAGAGGGGCACTAGCTCGTCCACCGGGGAGCTGTTTTTT. This translates into CASSQRGTSSSTGELFF.

This chain links TRBV6-1 with TRBJ2-5; 9 nucleotides match TRBD2. Per the germline V gene, CDR1 is MNHNS and CDR2 is SASEGT. The CDR3 length is 14 residues. V shed 11 bases, J shed 5 bases, and the junction held 12 bases outside the gene matches. The chain's CDR3 is CAVPRLADLETQYF. The CDR3 DNA follows: TGTGCCGTACCCCGACTAGCGGACTTGGAGACCCAGTACTTC.

The rearrangement uses TRBV9 and TRBJ1-4, with 8 nucleotides matching TRBD1. After removal of 3 bases from V and 8 bases from J, the junction contained 6 bases not matched to a gene. This CDR3 has 14 residues. Germline CDR1 reads SGDLS; CDR2 reads YYNGEE. Here the CDR3 DNA reads TGTGCCAGCAGCGCCGGGACAGGAGGAGAAAAACTGTTTTTT. Translated: CASSAGTGGEKLFF.

The DNA of the CDR3 is TGTGCCAGCAGCTTAACGACAGGCGGGAAACTGTTTTTT. Its translation: CASSLTTGGKLFF. V usage is TRBV11-3 and J usage is TRBJ1-4; D might be TRBD1 (6 bases). Trimming stripped 2 bases from V and 11 bases from J, with 12 bases between. CDR1 SGHNT and CDR2 YENEEA come from the germline V gene. The CDR3 extends over 13 amino acids.

This rearrangement joins TRBV19 to TRBJ2-1, with D unclear. The CDR3 has 14 amino acids. The V end lost 0 bases, the J end lost 8 bases, and 11 bases lay between the germline ends. Germline V lookup: CDR1 LNHDA, CDR2 SQIVND (reference sequence). The CDR3 here is CASSIDPAVDEQFF. As DNA, the CDR3 is TGTGCCAGTAGTATAGATCCCGCAGTGGATGAGCAGTTCTTC.